This T cell receptor beta chain was identified during a study of STAT5B mutations in CD4+ large granular lymphocyte leukemia. The CDR3 covers 15 residues. The germline gives CDR1 SGHNT, CDR2 YYREEE (reference sequence). The ends were cut back, 0 bases at V and 1 base at J, with 8 bases in the middle. The assay was run at survey level. In the authors' methods: A productive frequency of 2.59 x 10-5 was the lowest detectable. The method was immunoSEQ multiplex PCR; TCRdb's version includes in-frame clones alone and lacks a portion of them. V and J calls and clone size are as listed in that table; D and trimming were resolved from the DNA. This sample carries tens of thousands of clones, approximately 85% of them seen once, and the ten largest clones take roughly 1.2%.

This chain links TRBV5-4 with TRBJ1-3; D not certain. This receptor was identified in a human donor in good health. Input material: CD4+ T cells from blood buffy coats. CDR3 loop: CASSLAAGSGNTIYF. The CDR3 DNA reads as TGTGCCAGCAGCTTGGCTGCGGGGTCTGGAAACACCATATATTTT.